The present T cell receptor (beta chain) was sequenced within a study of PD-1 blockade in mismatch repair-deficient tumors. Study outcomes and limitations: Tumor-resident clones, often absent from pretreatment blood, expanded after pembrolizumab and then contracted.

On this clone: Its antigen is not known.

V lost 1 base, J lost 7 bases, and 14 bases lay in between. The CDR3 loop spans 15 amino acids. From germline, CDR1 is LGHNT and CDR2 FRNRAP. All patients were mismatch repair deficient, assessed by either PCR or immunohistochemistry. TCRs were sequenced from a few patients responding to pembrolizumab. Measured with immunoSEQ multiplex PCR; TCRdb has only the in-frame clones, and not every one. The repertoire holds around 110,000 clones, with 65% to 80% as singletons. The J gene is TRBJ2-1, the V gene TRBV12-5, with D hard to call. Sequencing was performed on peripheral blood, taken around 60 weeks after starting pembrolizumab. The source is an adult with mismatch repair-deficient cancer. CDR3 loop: CASGLGEALGNEQFF. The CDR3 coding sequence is TGTGCTAGTGGTTTGGGCGAGGCCCTTGGGAATGAGCAGTTCTTC.